This TCR beta chain was captured in a study of neurological immune-mediated disorders. Synthesis of cDNA was accomplished via 5'RACE employing 10-nucleotide random UMIs. Over 170 million TCR-beta sequences from 15-18 subjects were obtained in each sequencing run. Using its own MiXCR run on the 5' RACE reads, TCRdb lists one record per CDR3 protein. The sample yields about 35,000 distinct CDR3 sequences, roughly 3.8% seen once. Trimming took 4 bases from V and 4 from J, leaving 11 bases between them. CDR1 is KGHDR, CDR2 SFDVKD, per germline. The length of the CDR3 is 14 residues. Notes on the study in general: Repertoires from 18 of 34 multiple sclerosis patients grouped phylogenetically into a related-CDR3 cluster, suggesting a possible signature.

2 million unsorted PBMCs were stored in RNAlater at -80 °C before RNA extraction. This clonotype was detected ten times or more. Its antigen is unknown. The specimen was PBMCs. The receptor's source is a man aged 25-45 years with multiple sclerosis. This chain joins TRBV24-1 and TRBJ2-3; TRBD1 might be the D (6 bases). CDR3 DNA sequence: TGTGCCACCAGTGACTACCGGACAGCAGATACGCAGTATTTT. Protein product: CATSDYRTADTQYF.